This T cell receptor beta chain was captured in a study of Ad26.COV2.S vaccination and SARS-CoV-2 variants. As for the study in general: Donor joined the COV1001 Ad26.COV2.S trial arm. Regarding the study as a whole: TCR breadth and depth analyses may have underestimated total T cell responses.

Sequencing used immunoSEQ multiplex PCR; TCRdb keeps in-frame clones, though not all of them. In the table there are 450,000 to 550,000 clones, about 91% of which are singletons. This clone showed up just a few times. As yet, its antigen is unknown. Germline assignment: CDR1 SGHNT and CDR2 YENEEA. Trimming removed 5 bases from V and 5 bases from J, with 13 bases in between. The CDR3 spans 14 residues. The treatment was: some 19 received Ad26.COV2.S at low or high dose, single or two shots; several received placebo; per-sample allocation not given. All samples were drawn on day 63, counting from the first vaccine or placebo injection.

The sequence came from a person between 18 and 65 years old who received the Ad26.COV2.S COVID-19 vaccine or a placebo. Source: peripheral blood, taken in a trial of Ad26.COV2.S vaccine versus placebo. V gene TRBV11-3 combines with J gene TRBJ2-1; D possibly corresponds to TRBD2 (6 bases). CDR3 bases: TGTGCCAGCAGCCGGACTAACCCAAACAATGAGCAGTTCTTC. Its translation: CASSRTNPNNEQFF.